This paragraph covers one T cell receptor (beta chain) sequence. Its cognate antigen has yet to be identified. No much larger clone is present one base from it, and per-base qualities are unavailable. The library was produced with the immunoSEQ multiplex PCR assay. TCRdb carries this immuneACCESS record with in-frame sequences only. Its versions omit some clonotypes, under half of them owing to an unresolved V gene in the studies checked, with the rest unexplained. The sample records approximately 49,000 clones, about 86% of which are singletons. Clones ranked in the top ten supply 2.8% of the sample. Measured from the cysteine to the phenylalanine, the CDR3 is 15 residues long. The entry retains the CDR3 DNA only, 45 bases that are in frame from base 1. Trimming at the junction amounts to 4 bases on V and 6 bases on J, and the germline ends lie 18 bases apart. As encoded in the germline V gene, CDR1 is MDHEN while CDR2 is SYDVKM.

This sample is drawn from a study of control samples from healthy donors and cancer patients (TCRdb year 2020). Sequenced sample: PBMCs. The chain links TRBV28 with TRBJ1-2; TRBD1 might be the D gene, on 5 matching bases. The clonotype comes from a woman between 50 and 59 years old with lung cancer. The sequenced DNA: TGTGCCAGCAGTTCAACAGGAGTTTCGTTGAATGGCTACACCTTC. It encodes CASSSTGVSLNGYTF.